This T cell receptor beta chain was documented in a study of monozygotic twins with inflammatory bowel disease. General observations from the study: With inverse Simpson as the measure, TCRbeta diversity was lower in IBD patients than in healthy co-twins.

TCRalpha and TCRbeta cDNA went through nested PCRs of approximately 16 and 10 cycles, two in total. TCRdb reprocessed the 5' RACE reads and reports one entry per CDR3 protein, with no DNA. The sample's table shows fewer than 400,000 distinct CDR3 sequences. CDR3 length: 14 amino acids. As concerns this clonotype: Its antigen is as yet unknown.

This TCR came from a human donor with ulcerative colitis or Crohn's disease, or a healthy co-twin of an affected twin (not recorded which). J is TRBJ1-5 and V is TRBV12-3 or TRBV12-4; the D gene TCRdb calls, TRBD1, cannot be checked with no DNA. Sequenced: blood. The CDR3 region is CASSLGGEGQPQHF.